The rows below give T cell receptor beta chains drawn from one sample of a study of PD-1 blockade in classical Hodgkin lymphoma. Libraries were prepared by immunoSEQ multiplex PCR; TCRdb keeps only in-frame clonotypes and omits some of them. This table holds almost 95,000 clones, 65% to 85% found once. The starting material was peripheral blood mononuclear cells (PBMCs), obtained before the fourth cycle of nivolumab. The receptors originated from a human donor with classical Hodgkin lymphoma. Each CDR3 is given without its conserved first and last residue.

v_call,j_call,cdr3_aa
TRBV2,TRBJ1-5,ASSEAGGIQPQH
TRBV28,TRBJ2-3,ASSLKDTQY
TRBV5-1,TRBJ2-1,ASGRDATYNEQF
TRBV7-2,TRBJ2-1,ASSHDRGHEQF
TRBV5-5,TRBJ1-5,ASSLWGDEQPQH
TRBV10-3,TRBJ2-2,AIGLAGATGELF
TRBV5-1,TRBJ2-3,ASSLESRSTDTQY
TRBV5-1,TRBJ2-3,ASSRTSGRSADTQY
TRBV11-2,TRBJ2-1,ASSLGAGFVSGEQF
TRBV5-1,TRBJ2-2,ASSLLGLGIGELF
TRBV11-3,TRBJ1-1,ASSLRGINTEAF
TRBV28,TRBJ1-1,ASSFPLGQLNTEAF
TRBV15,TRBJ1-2,ATSREQVVDPNGGYT
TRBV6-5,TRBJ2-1,ASSLTGEPYNEQF
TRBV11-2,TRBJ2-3,ASSLVDTQY
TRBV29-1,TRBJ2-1,SSGEQGKV
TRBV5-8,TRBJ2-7,ASSLVGIYEQY
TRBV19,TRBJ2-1,ASTSGASGGYNEQF
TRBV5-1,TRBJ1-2,ASSLALDTEYGYT
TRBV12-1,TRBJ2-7,ASSSVPLRGPSYEQY